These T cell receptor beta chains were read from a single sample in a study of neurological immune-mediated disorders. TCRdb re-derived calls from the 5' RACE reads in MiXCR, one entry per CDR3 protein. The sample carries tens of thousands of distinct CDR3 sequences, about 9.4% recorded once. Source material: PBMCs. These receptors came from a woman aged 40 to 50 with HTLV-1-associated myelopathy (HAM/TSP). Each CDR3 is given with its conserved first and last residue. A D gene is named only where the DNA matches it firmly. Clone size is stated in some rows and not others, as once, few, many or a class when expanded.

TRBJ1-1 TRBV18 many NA TGTGCCAGCTCACCAGGTCGGAACACTGAAGCTTTCTTT CASSPGRNTEAFF
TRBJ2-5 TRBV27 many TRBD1 TGTGCCAGCAGTTCCCAAAGGGACAGGTGGTGGGAGACCCAGTACTTC CASSSQRDRWWETQYF
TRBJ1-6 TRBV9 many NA TGTGCCAGCAGCGTAGGGGGAGCCTATAATTCACCCCTCCACTTT CASSVGGAYNSPLHF
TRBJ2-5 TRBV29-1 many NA TGCAGCGTCGCGGGCCAAGGACAAGAGACCCAGTACTTC CSVAGQGQETQYF
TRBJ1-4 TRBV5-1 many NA TGCGCCAGCAGCTTGGGGGACCTCGGAAAACTGTTTTTT CASSLGDLGKLFF
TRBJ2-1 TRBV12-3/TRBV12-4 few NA TGTGCCAGCAGTTTAGGCTCCGAGGTCAATGAGCAGTTCTTC CASSLGSEVNEQFF
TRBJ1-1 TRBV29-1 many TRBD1 TGCAGCGTTGCCCGGGACAGCTTCACTGAAGCTTTCTTT CSVARDSFTEAFF
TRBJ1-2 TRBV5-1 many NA TGCGCCAGCAGCCCTCACAGGGACTCCTATGGCTACACCTTC CASSPHRDSYGYTF
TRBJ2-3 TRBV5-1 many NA TGCGCCAGCAGCTTGGAGGGGGAAAGCGGGGCCGCAGATACGCAGTATTTT CASSLEGESGAADTQYF
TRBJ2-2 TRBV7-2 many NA TGTGCCAGCAGCTTATCGGCTAGTCTGGTTACCGGGGAGCTGTTTTTT CASSLSASLVTGELFF
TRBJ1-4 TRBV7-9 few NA TGTGCCAGCAGCTTAGAGGGACTTACACTGTTTTTT CASSLEGLTLFF
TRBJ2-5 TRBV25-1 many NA TGTGCCAGCAGTGAATATTGGAGCTTTCAAGAGACCCAGTACTTC CASSEYWSFQETQYF
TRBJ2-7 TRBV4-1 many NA TGCGCCAGCAGCGGATTCGTGCGGGGCTACGAGCAGTACTTC CASSGFVRGYEQYF
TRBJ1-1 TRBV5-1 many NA TGCGCCAGCACCACTGGGGCGGGGGATTCTGAAGCTTTCTTT CASTTGAGDSEAFF
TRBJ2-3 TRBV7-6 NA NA TGTGCCAGCAGCTCCACAACAGGGTCGCTCACAGATACGCAGTATTTT CASSSTTGSLTDTQYF
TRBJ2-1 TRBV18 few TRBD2 TGTGCCAGCTCACCGGAACTAGCGGGAAGCTCCTACAATGAGCAGTTCTTC CASSPELAGSSYNEQFF
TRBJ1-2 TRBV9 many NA TGTGCCAGCAATCTGGGGGGCCCTAACTATGGCTACACCTTC CASNLGGPNYGYTF
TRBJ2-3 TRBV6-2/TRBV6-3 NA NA TGTGTCAGCAGTCCCACAGATACGCAGTATTTT CVSSPTDTQYF
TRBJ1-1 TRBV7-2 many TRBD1 TGTGCCAGCAGCTCCAATCGACAGGGGAGAGCTTTCTTT CASSSNRQGRAFF
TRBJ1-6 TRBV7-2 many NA TGTGCCAGCAGCTTAGCACCGTCCGGGGGGACTTCACCCCTCCACTTT CASSLAPSGGTSPLHF
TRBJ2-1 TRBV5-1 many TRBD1 TGCGCCAGCAGCTCATGGGACAGGGATAAGCATGAGCAGTTCTTC CASSSWDRDKHEQFF
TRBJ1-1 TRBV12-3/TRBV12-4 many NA TGTGCCAGCAGTTTCTACGGGGTGGGCACTGAAGCTTTCTTT CASSFYGVGTEAFF
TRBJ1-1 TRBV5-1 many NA TGCGCCAGCAGCTTGGATCCAGCGAACACTGAAGCTTTCTTT CASSLDPANTEAFF
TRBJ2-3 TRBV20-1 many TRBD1 TGCAGTGCTGGGCCCCTTGGAGCTGAAGGGGGCGCCCGCACAGATACGCAGTATTTT CSAGPLGAEGGARTDTQYF